This passage covers 20 T cell receptor beta chains from one sample sequenced in a study of blood T cells in healthy people across ages. Primers used in a second PCR of roughly 6 to 12 cycles were a sample-barcoded 5' primer and a J-beta primer mix. TCRdb fed the 5' RACE reads into MiXCR, producing one record per CDR3 protein. The sample shows around 700,000 distinct CDR3 sequences, 20% to 25% of them seen only once. A further study also used this sample, focusing on T cells of mothers and their children.

Sequenced material: blood. These receptors were taken from a boy aged 5 to 17 in good health.

This clonotype has more than one count but fewer than ten. The chain couples TRBV7-9 to TRBJ2-7; TRBD1 agrees at 12 bases. Unmatched junction bases numbered 6, after V lost 5 bases and J lost 4 bases. CDR3 size: 15 residues. CDR1 and CDR2 (germline): SEHNR, FQNEAQ (reference sequence). The CDR3 DNA reads TGTGCCAGCAGCCCAGGGACAGGGGGCACGTACGAGCAGTACTTC. Its protein product is CASSPGTGGTYEQYF. The full variable domain, in which reference TRBV7-9 and TRBJ2-7 provide the parts outside the CDR3, is DTGVSQNPRHKITKRGQNVTFRCDPISEHNRLYWYRQTLGQGPEFLTYFQNEAQLEKSRLLSDRFSAERPKGSFSTLEIQRTEQGDSAMYLCASSPGTGGTYEQYFGPGTRLTVT.

There are a few counts of this clonotype. The rearrangement links TRBV11-1 to TRBJ2-4, with D unclear. Between the trimmed V and J ends, which lost 3 bases and 8 bases, there was a span of 11 bases. The CDR3 covers 13 residues. Germline CDR1 and CDR2: SGHAT and FQDESV (reference sequence). The CDR3 DNA is TGTGCCAGCAGCTTCGACCCTAATTACATTCAGTACTTC. It specifies CASSFDPNYIQYF.

The V gene is TRBV5-1, the J gene TRBJ2-5, with a possible D match to TRBD1 (6 bases). V was cut by 4 bases and J by 9 bases, with 13 bases left in between. CDR1 and CDR2 (germline): SGHRS, YFSETQ. The CDR3 is 12 amino acids. The CDR3 region has the DNA TGCGCCAGCAGCACAAACAGGGTCCCCCAGTACTTC. This gives the protein CASSTNRVPQYF.

This clonotype was detected only a few times. The chain carries TRBV6-5 and TRBJ2-4; a possible D gene is TRBD1 (5 bases). CDR3 length: 16 amino acids. V was pared by 0 bases and J by 2 bases, with 11 bases between. Germline CDR1 MNHEY, CDR2 SVGAGI. CDR3: CASSYSGVGTKNIQYF. In nucleotides, the CDR3 is TGTGCCAGCAGTTACTCAGGGGTTGGGACCAAAAACATTCAGTACTTC.

The chain employs TRBV3-1 and TRBJ1-2; D is possibly TRBD1 (5 bases). The CDR3 is 13 amino acids. Trimming took 3 bases from V and 8 from J, leaving 13 bases between them. CDR1 LGHDT and CDR2 YNNKEL come from the germline V gene (reference sequence). The CDR3 DNA reads TGTGCCAGCAGCCATTCGGGGGGGTCCGGCTACACCTTC. It encodes CASSHSGGSGYTF.

This clonotype was detected a few times. This chain uses TRBV29-1 with TRBJ2-1; TRBD2 is a possible D gene (6 bases). V was cut by 1 base and J by 7 bases, with 17 bases left in between. CDR1 is SQVTM and CDR2 is ANQGSEA in the germline V gene. This CDR3 spans 15 amino acids. The CDR3 coding sequence is TGCAGCGTTGAAGCGTGGAGGGAGTTGGGTAATGAGCAGTTCTTC. Translation: CSVEAWRELGNEQFF.

There are a few counts of this clonotype. The CDR3 DNA sequence: TGTGCCAGCACTCCCCCGGGGGGGGCCCAAGAGACCCAGTACTTC. The encoded protein is CASTPPGGAQETQYF. V gene TRBV2 combines with J gene TRBJ2-5; 8 nucleotides line up with TRBD2. The CDR3 is 15 amino acids. Germline V gene sequence: CDR1 SNHLY, CDR2 FYNNEI. Losses at the gene ends were 7 bases for V and 1 base for J; bases not matched to a gene: 8.

The V gene is TRBV12-5, the J gene TRBJ2-5; possible D gene TRBD1, 7 bases. The DNA end is more similar to TRBJ2-1, so the J call may be wrong. The CDR3 length is 12 residues. In germline, CDR1 is LGHNT, CDR2 FRNRAP. The CDR3 loop reads CASGDRRDEQFF. CDR3 bases: TGTGCTAGTGGGGACAGGAGGGATGAGCAGTTCTTC.

The chain recombines TRBV29-1 with TRBJ2-5; D may be TRBD2 (5 bases). TRBJ2-7 matches the DNA end more closely, so the J call is doubtful. There are 11 residues in the CDR3. Germline assignment: CDR1 SQVTM and CDR2 ANQGSEA. The CDR3 is CSAVGSFEQYF. The DNA for the CDR3 is TGCAGCGCCGTGGGGAGTTTCGAGCAGTACTTC.

The chain combines TRBV28 with TRBJ2-7; TRBD1 aligns across 9 bases. Germline values: CDR1 MDHEN, CDR2 SYDVKM. The J segment lost 6 bases and the V segment lost 3 bases, leaving 18 bases of the junction unmatched. The CDR3 is 18 amino acids. CDR3 sequence reads: CASSFLRPRTGVLSEQYF. The CDR3 nucleotides are TGTGCCAGCAGTTTCCTAAGGCCCCGGACAGGGGTATTGAGCGAGCAGTACTTC. Supplemented by reference TRBV28 and TRBJ2-7, the full variable domain reads DVKVTQSSRYLVKRTGEKVFLECVQDMDHENMFWYRQDPGLGLRLIYFSYDVKMKEKGDIPEGYSVSREKKERFSLILESASTNQTSMYLCASSFLRPRTGVLSEQYFGPGTRLTVT.

The chain carries TRBV6-2 or TRBV6-3 and TRBJ2-3; possible D gene TRBD2, 5 bases. CDR3 length: 14 residues. V was shortened by 7 bases and J by 4 bases, with 15 bases between the two germline ends. Germline-derived CDR1 and CDR2 are MNHEY and SVGEGT. CDR3 sequence reads: CASTLPGVADTQYF. For the CDR3, the DNA is TGTGCCAGCACCTTACCCGGGGTCGCAGATACGCAGTATTTT.

CDR3 DNA sequence: TGTGCCAGCAGTTTACGGTTGGTAGCGCCGTCCTACGAGCAGTACTTC. It yields the protein CASSLRLVAPSYEQYF. V gene TRBV28 combines with J gene TRBJ2-7; TRBD2 might be the D (5 bases). This CDR3 is built from 16 residues. V dropped 2 bases and J dropped 1 base, with 15 bases sitting between them. Per the germline V gene, CDR1 is MDHEN and CDR2 is SYDVKM.

The chain uses TRBV9 and TRBJ2-5; the D is unclear. With 3 bases removed from V and 5 bases from J, the gap between germline ends came to 8 bases. Germline CDR1 and CDR2: SGDLS and YYNGEE. The CDR3 consists of 12 residues. CDR3 region: CASSGVTETQYF. In nucleotides, the CDR3 is TGTGCCAGCAGCGGGGTGACGGAGACCCAGTACTTC.

The V gene is TRBV7-9, the J gene TRBJ2-7; the match to TRBD2 covers 11 bases. This CDR3 comprises 16 residues. CDR1 and CDR2 from the germline V gene are SEHNR and FQNEAQ (reference sequence). Losses at the gene ends were 5 bases for V and 7 bases for J; bases not matched to a gene: 13. The CDR3 nucleotides are TGTGCCAGCAGCGCCAGACAGCTAGCGGGAGGTTATGAGCAGTACTTC. It is translated as CASSARQLAGGYEQYF.

This clonotype was counted a few times. This sequence joins TRBV3-1 and TRBJ2-5; D is perhaps TRBD2 (5 bases). Between the trimmed V and J ends, which lost 1 base and 2 bases, there was a span of 14 bases. In germline, CDR1 is LGHDT, CDR2 YNNKEL (reference sequence). CDR3 size: 16 residues. The CDR3 nucleotides read TGTGCCAGCAGCCAAGGTGACGGGATCCTGCAAGAGACCCAGTACTTC. Protein product: CASSQGDGILQETQYF.

The rearrangement joins TRBV9 to TRBJ2-7; 8 bases are shared with TRBD2. Trimming at V came to 0 bases and at J to 6 bases, leaving 8 bases not matched to a gene. CDR1 and CDR2 from the germline V gene are SGDLS and YYNGEE. The CDR3 covers 15 residues. The CDR3 DNA reads TGTGCCAGCAGCGTAGAGGGGACCAGCGGGAGCGAGCAGTACTTC. Encoded protein: CASSVEGTSGSEQYF.

This rearrangement joins TRBV7-9 to TRBJ1-2, with D possibly TRBD1 on 6 matching bases. From germline, CDR1 is SEHNR and CDR2 FQNEAQ (reference sequence). Trimming removed 4 bases from V and 4 bases from J, with 7 bases in between. This CDR3 has 12 amino acids. In DNA, the CDR3 is TGTGCCAGCAGCTGGGACACCTATGGCTACACCTTC. It specifies CASSWDTYGYTF. Variable domain in full (rest from reference TRBV7-9 and TRBJ1-2): DTGVSQNPRHKITKRGQNVTFRCDPISEHNRLYWYRQTLGQGPEFLTYFQNEAQLEKSRLLSDRFSAERPKGSFSTLEIQRTEQGDSAMYLCASSWDTYGYTFGSGTRLTVV.

This clonotype was seen a few times. This chain links TRBV20-1 with TRBJ2-5, with TRBD2 identical over 9 bases. The better agreement between TRBJ2-7 and the DNA end casts doubt on the J call. The CDR3 contains 15 residues. The germline CDR1 and CDR2 sequences are DFQATT and SNEGSKA (reference sequence). The CDR3 reads CSARDYSGSSYEQYF. DNA for the CDR3: TGCAGTGCTAGAGATTATAGCGGGAGCTCCTACGAGCAGTACTTC.

This clonotype came up a few times. The chain carries TRBV4-2 and TRBJ2-3, with D tentatively TRBD1 or TRBD2 (6 bases each). Germline V gene lookup returns CDR1 LGHNA and CDR2 YNFKEQ. The V end was cut by 3 bases, the J end by 3 bases, with 22 bases between. The CDR3 runs to 18 residues. The CDR3 DNA is TGTGCCAGCAGCCAGTTGGGTATGGGGGGCAAGAGGACAGATACGCAGTATTTT. This encodes CASSQLGMGGKRTDTQYF.

In its sample, this clonotype was seen once. The chain carries TRBV5-6 and TRBJ2-7; D remains unclear. The germline CDR1 and CDR2 sequences are SGHDT and YYEEEE. The CDR3 extends over 13 amino acids. With 0 bases removed from V and 6 bases from J, the gap between germline ends came to 10 bases. The CDR3 loop reads CASSLGKPPEQYF. The CDR3 bases are TGTGCCAGCAGCTTGGGTAAACCGCCCGAGCAGTACTTC. Filled out from reference TRBV5-6 and TRBJ2-7, the complete variable domain reads DAGVTQSPTHLIKTRGQQVTLRCSPKSGHDTVSWYQQALGQGPQFIFQYYEEEERQRGNFPDRFSGHQFPNYSSELNVNALLLGDSALYLCASSLGKPPEQYFGPGTRLTVT.